The 16 T cell receptor beta chains below come from one sample, sequenced in a study of shared clonotypes between healthy human individuals. Only in-frame clones appear in the TCRdb table, and some are missing; sequencing was by immunoSEQ multiplex PCR. Here the sample spans hundreds of thousands of clones, around 79% being singletons. The sample consisted of PBMCs. Source of these receptors: a woman aged 40 to 50 in good health. Some clones in this sample may be carry-over from other donors' samples.

This clone occurred a few times. The V gene is TRBV14, the J gene TRBJ1-2, with TRBD1 as a possible D gene (5 bases). The V and J ends lost 4 bases and 2 bases respectively, with 8 bases between them. CDR3 length equals 13 residues. The germline V gene has CDR1 SGHDN and CDR2 FVKESK. CDR3: CASSLYRNYGYTF. The CDR3 DNA reads as TGTGCCAGCAGCCTGTACAGGAACTATGGCTACACCTTC.

J is TRBJ1-4 and V is TRBV15; the D is unclear. Trimming removed 6 bases at V and 5 bases at J, with 10 bases between. This CDR3 comprises 13 residues. Looked up from germline, CDR1 is LNHNV and CDR2 is YYDKDF (reference sequence). The CDR3 sequence is CATSRTVNEKLFF. The CDR3 DNA reads TGTGCCACCAGTAGAACTGTAAATGAAAAACTGTTTTTT.

The rearrangement links TRBV4-3 to TRBJ2-1; D possibly uses TRBD1 or TRBD2 (5 bases each). The V and J ends lost 1 base and 4 bases respectively, with 14 bases between them. CDR1 and CDR2 from the germline V gene are LGHNA and YSLEER. This CDR3 has 16 residues. The CDR3 spells CASSQVPGSGYNEQFF. For the CDR3, the DNA is TGCGCCAGCAGCCAAGTACCGGGATCAGGGTACAATGAGCAGTTCTTC.

The CDR3 bases are TGTGCCAGCAAACAGGGGGCTAACGGGGAGCTGTTTTTT. It specifies CASKQGANGELFF. The chain links TRBV5-6 to TRBJ2-2; 9 bases are a match to TRBD1. The CDR3 consists of 13 residues. Per germline, CDR1 SGHDT and CDR2 YYEEEE. With V trimmed by 6 bases and J by 7 bases, 4 bases remained unmatched.

This chain connects TRBV5-4 to TRBJ2-3; 10 bases map to TRBD2. The germline gives CDR1 SGHNT, CDR2 YYREEE (reference sequence). V shed 4 bases, J shed 2 bases, and the junction held 4 bases outside the gene matches. The CDR3 has 15 residues. The CDR3 spells CASSRGLADTDTQYF. DNA for the CDR3: TGTGCCAGCAGCCGCGGACTAGCGGACACAGATACGCAGTATTTT.

This rearrangement joins TRBV2 to TRBJ1-4; no definite D call. Trimming stripped 4 bases from V and 0 bases from J, with 6 bases between. Germline values: CDR1 SNHLY, CDR2 FYNNEI. The CDR3 runs to 14 residues. CDR3 nucleotide sequence: TGTGCCAGCAGTGTCTTGGCAACTAATGAAAAACTGTTTTTT. Its translation is CASSVLATNEKLFF.

This clone was observed a few times. The gene calls are TRBV4-1 and TRBJ2-7; 11 bases line up with TRBD2. V lost 3 bases to trimming and J lost 5 bases; unmatched junction nucleotides: 3. The CDR3 length is 14 residues. CDR1 is MGHRA, CDR2 YSYEKL, per germline. As DNA, the CDR3 is TGCGCCAGCAGCCAGGGACTAGCGGTCAACGAGCAGTACTTC. This sequence encodes CASSQGLAVNEQYF.

Only a few counts were recorded for this clone. CDR3 in amino acids: CASSRLTQPQHF. The CDR3 region has the DNA TGTGCCAGCAGTAGGTTAACCCAGCCCCAGCATTTT. The rearrangement uses TRBV28 and TRBJ1-5; D gene uncertain. Germline CDR1 is MDHEN and CDR2 is SYDVKM. The CDR3 is made up of 12 amino acids. V was pared by 5 bases and J by 7 bases, with 9 bases between.

The chain is built from TRBV7-9 and TRBJ2-3, with a possible D match to TRBD2 (6 bases). Germline loops: CDR1 SEHNR, CDR2 FQNEAQ (reference sequence). The CDR3 has 15 residues. Deletions cut 7 bases from V and 0 bases from J, with 14 bases between. The CDR3 DNA sequence: TGTGCCAGCACCCTCCCCGGGACTAGCACAGATACGCAGTATTTT. Translated: CASTLPGTSTDTQYF.

This clone was found once. A read error may be the cause here, since a much bigger clone is one base away. This specimen includes other DNA sequences encoding the same CDR3. The chain joins TRBV5-4 to TRBJ1-2, with 11 positions matching TRBD1. The V segment lost 0 bases and the J segment 6 bases; nucleotides outside the gene matches: 10. This CDR3 is 17 amino acids long. Germline V gene sequence: CDR1 SGHNT, CDR2 YYREEE (reference sequence). This CDR3 reads CASSLDTRDRGWNGYTF. The CDR3 DNA sequence: TGTGCCAGCAGCTTGGACACCCGGGACAGGGGGTGGAATGGCTACACCTTC.

This sequence joins TRBV5-6 and TRBJ2-7; 7 bases agree with TRBD2. The CDR3 runs to 17 residues. Germline CDR1 reads SGHDT; CDR2 reads YYEEEE. Unmatched junction bases numbered 15, after V lost 4 bases and J lost 2 bases. Here the CDR3 DNA reads TGTGCCAGCAGCCGTCTAATCACTAGCGCAGGTACCTACGAGCAGTACTTC. Translated, it gives CASSRLITSAGTYEQYF.

The chain recombines TRBV11-3 with TRBJ2-7, with TRBD1 identical over 8 bases. Germline V CDR1 and CDR2: SGHNT, YENEEA. V shed 5 bases and J 1 base; nucleotides not matched to a gene: 7. The CDR3 consists of 15 residues. CDR3 sequence reads: CASSPGGQVSYEQYF. The CDR3 DNA follows: TGTGCCAGCAGCCCTGGGGGACAGGTTTCCTACGAGCAGTACTTC.

The chain is built from TRBV10-2 and TRBJ2-3, with 10 bases matching TRBD2. The J segment lost 4 bases and the V segment lost 1 base, leaving 2 bases of the junction unmatched. The length of the CDR3 is 15 residues. Germline CDR1 WSHSY, CDR2 SAAADI. In DNA form, the CDR3 reads TGCGCCAGCAGTGAGTTTAGCGGGAGGTCAGATACGCAGTATTTT. Its translation: CASSEFSGRSDTQYF.

CDR3 loop: CASSTPSGRSYNEQFF. The CDR3 DNA reads as TGTGCCAGCAGCACTCCTAGCGGGAGATCCTACAATGAGCAGTTCTTC. This rearrangement joins TRBV5-4 to TRBJ2-1; 10 nucleotides agree with TRBD2. Germline CDR1 reads SGHNT; CDR2 reads YYREEE (reference sequence). J was trimmed by 1 base and V by 4 bases; bases with no gene match: 5. The CDR3 extends over 16 amino acids.

This chain connects TRBV19 to TRBJ2-7; TRBD1 matches at 11 bases. Germline-derived CDR1 and CDR2 are LNHDA and SQIVND (reference sequence). Germline trimming cut 6 bases from V and 2 bases from J; bases unmatched to any gene: 3. The length of the CDR3 is 14 residues. The CDR3 bases are TGTGCCAGTAGCCGGGACAGGGGGGCCTACGAGCAGTACTTC. It specifies CASSRDRGAYEQYF.

The chain has TRBV19 and TRBJ1-2; D is perhaps TRBD1 (6 bases). Trimming took off 4 bases at V and 4 bases at J, with 19 bases between the two ends. This CDR3 contains 16 residues. Germline lookup yields CDR1 LNHDA and CDR2 SQIVND (reference sequence). The CDR3 DNA sequence: TGTGCCAGTAGTACCACCGGTGAGACAGGCTTCTATGGCTACACCTTC. Its protein is CASSTTGETGFYGYTF.